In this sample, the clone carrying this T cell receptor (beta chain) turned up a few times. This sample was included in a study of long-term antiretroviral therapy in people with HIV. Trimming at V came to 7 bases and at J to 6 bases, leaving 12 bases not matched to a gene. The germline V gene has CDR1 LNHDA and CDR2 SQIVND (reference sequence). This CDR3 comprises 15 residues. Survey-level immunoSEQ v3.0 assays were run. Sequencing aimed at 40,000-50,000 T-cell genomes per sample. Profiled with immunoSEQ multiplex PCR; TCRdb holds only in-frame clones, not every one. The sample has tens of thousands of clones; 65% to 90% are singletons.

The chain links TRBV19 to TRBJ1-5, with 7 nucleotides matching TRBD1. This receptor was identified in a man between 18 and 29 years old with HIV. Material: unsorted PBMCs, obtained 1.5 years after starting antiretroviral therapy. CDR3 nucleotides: TGTGCCAGTACCCCGACAGGGTCTTGGCTTCAGCCCCAGCATTTT. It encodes CASTPTGSWLQPQHF.